Listed here is a single T cell receptor (beta chain). Molecular barcoding with unique molecular identifiers was used for the TCRbeta library. TCRdb reanalysed the PCR reads using MiXCR and keeps one entry per CDR3 protein. The sample has hundreds of thousands of distinct CDR3 sequences, around 9.6% seen once; the top ten hold about 6.2%. CDR1 is DFQATT and CDR2 is SNEGSKA in the germline V gene (reference sequence). The ends were cut back, 6 bases at V and 0 bases at J, with 17 bases in the middle. The CDR3 runs to 15 residues. These data are taken from a study of T-cell reconstitution after alpha-beta-depleted transplantation in children.

The rearrangement links TRBV20-1 to TRBJ1-2, with TRBD1 as a possible D gene (5 bases). The sequence was obtained from a human donor who donated a stem cell graft to a child with acute lymphoblastic leukemia. Here the sequenced sample was PBMCs from the stem cell graft donor, taken from the stem cell graft. The CDR3 loop reads CSAINPRVTNYGYTF. The CDR3 region has the DNA TGCAGTGCCATTAATCCCAGGGTTACTAACTATGGCTACACCTTC.